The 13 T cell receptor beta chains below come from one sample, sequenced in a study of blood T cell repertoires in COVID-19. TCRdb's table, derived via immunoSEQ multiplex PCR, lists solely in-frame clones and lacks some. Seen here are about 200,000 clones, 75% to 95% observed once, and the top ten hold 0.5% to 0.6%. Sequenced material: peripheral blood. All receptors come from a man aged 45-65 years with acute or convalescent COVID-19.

The CDR3 DNA reads as TGTGCCAGCTCACCTAGTCCGGGACTAGCAAACACAGATACGCAGTATTTT. Translated: CASSPSPGLANTDTQYF. The rearrangement links TRBV18 to TRBJ2-3, with 9 positions matching TRBD2. This CDR3 spans 17 amino acids. V lost 3 bases and J lost 2; bases outside the gene matches: 9. Germline V gene data show CDR1 as KGHSH and CDR2 as LQKENI.

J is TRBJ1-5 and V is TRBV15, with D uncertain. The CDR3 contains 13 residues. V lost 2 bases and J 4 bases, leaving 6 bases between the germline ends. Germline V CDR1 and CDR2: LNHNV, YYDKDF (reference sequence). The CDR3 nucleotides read TGTGCCACCAGCAGACAGCGGAATCAGCCCCAGCATTTT. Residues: CATSRQRNQPQHF.

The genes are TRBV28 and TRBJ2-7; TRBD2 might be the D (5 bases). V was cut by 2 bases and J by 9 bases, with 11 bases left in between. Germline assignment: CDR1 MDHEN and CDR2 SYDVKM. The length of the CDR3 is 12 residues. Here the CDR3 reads CASSLPSGGQYF. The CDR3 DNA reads TGTGCCAGCAGTTTACCCAGCGGCGGGCAGTACTTC. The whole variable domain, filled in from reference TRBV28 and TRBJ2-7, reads DVKVTQSSRYLVKRTGEKVFLECVQDMDHENMFWYRQDPGLGLRLIYFSYDVKMKEKGDIPEGYSVSREKKERFSLILESASTNQTSMYLCASSLPSGGQYFGPGTRLTVT.

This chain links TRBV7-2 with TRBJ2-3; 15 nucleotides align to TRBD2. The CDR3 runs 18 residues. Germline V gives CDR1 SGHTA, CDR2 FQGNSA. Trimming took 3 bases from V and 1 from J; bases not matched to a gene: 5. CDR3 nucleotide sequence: TGTGCCAGCAGCTTGGGACTAGCGGGGGGCTGGGGCACAGATACGCAGTATTTT. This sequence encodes CASSLGLAGGWGTDTQYF.

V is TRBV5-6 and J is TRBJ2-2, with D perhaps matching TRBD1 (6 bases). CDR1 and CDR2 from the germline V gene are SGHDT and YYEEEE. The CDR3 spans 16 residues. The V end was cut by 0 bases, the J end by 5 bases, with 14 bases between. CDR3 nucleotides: TGTGCCAGCAGCTTGGCCCTCAGGGGACCTACCGGGGAGCTGTTTTTT. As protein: CASSLALRGPTGELFF.

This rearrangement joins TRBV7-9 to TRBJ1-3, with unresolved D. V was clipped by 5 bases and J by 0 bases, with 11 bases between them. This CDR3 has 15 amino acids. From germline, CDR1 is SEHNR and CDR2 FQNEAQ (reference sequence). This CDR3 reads CASSDRLSSGNTIYF. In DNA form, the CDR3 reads TGTGCCAGCAGCGATCGACTGTCCTCTGGAAACACCATATATTTT.

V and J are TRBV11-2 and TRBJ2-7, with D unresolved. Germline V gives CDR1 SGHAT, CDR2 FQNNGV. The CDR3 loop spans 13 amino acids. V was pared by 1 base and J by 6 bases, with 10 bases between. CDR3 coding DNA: TGTGCCAGCAGCTTAGCCCGGCTAGGCGAGCAGTACTTC. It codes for CASSLARLGEQYF.

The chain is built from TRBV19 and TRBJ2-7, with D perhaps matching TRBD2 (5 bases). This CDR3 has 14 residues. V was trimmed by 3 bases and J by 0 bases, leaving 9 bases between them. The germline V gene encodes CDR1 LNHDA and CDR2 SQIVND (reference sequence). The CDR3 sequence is CASSMQGGSYEQYF. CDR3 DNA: TGTGCCAGTAGTATGCAAGGAGGCTCCTACGAGCAGTACTTC.

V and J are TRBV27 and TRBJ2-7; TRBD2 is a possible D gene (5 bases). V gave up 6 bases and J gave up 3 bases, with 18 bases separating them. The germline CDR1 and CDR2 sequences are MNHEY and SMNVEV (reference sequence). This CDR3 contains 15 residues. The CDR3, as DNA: TGTGCCAGCAGCCTCGGAGGTAGTGTAATCTACGAGCAGTACTTC. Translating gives CASSLGGSVIYEQYF.

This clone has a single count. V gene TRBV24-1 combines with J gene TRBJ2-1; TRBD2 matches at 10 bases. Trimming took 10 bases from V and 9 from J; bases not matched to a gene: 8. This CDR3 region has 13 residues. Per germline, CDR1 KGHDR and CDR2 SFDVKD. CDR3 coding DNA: TGTGCCACTGGTCTAGCGGGAGTTGGTGAGCAGTTCTTC. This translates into CATGLAGVGEQFF.

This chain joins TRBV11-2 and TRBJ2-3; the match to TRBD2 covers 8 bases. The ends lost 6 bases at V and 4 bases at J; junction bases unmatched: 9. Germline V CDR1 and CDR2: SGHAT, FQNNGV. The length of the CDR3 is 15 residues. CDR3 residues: CASRPGGGRPDTQYF. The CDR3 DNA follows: TGTGCCAGCAGACCGGGGGGGGGCCGCCCAGATACGCAGTATTTT.

The CDR3 region is CASSPRDRGYNEQFF. The CDR3 DNA sequence: TGTGCCAGCAGCCCCCGGGACAGGGGTTACAATGAGCAGTTCTTC. J is TRBJ2-1 and V is TRBV3-1 (or the pseudogene TRBV3-2); 10 nucleotides agree with TRBD1. The germline CDR1 and CDR2 sequences are LGHDT and YNNKEL (reference sequence). Unmatched junction bases numbered 4, after V lost 4 bases and J lost 4 bases. This CDR3 is built from 15 residues.

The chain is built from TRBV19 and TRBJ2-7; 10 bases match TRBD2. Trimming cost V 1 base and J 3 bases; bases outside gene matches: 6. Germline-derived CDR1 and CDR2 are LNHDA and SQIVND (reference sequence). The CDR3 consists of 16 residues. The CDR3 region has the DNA TGTGCCAGTAGTATAGGTACGGGACTAGCGATCTACGAGCAGTACTTC. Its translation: CASSIGTGLAIYEQYF.